The 28 T cell receptor beta chains presented below share a single source sample, sequenced in a study of blood T cell repertoires in COVID-19. The protocol was immunoSEQ multiplex PCR, while the TCRdb copy is restricted to in-frame clones and leaves out a portion. The sample has approximately 170,000 clones, around 80% seen once. The material sequenced was PBMCs or T cells enriched from blood (not recorded which). These receptors originate from a man aged 50-60 years who had recovered from COVID-19.

The chain uses TRBV11-2 and TRBJ2-3, with TRBD2 matching over 9 bases. The CDR3 totals 15 residues. Germline lookup yields CDR1 SGHAT and CDR2 FQNNGV. With 3 bases clipped from V and 5 bases from J, the junction kept 6 bases outside the gene matches. The DNA for the CDR3 is TGTGCCAGCAGCTTTGGCGGGGGGGCCGGAGATACGCAGTATTTT. It specifies CASSFGGGAGDTQYF.

The chain joins TRBV5-1 to TRBJ1-1; D possibly corresponds to TRBD1 (6 bases). The CDR3 totals 13 residues. Germline V lookup: CDR1 SGHRS, CDR2 YFSETQ. V gave up 6 bases and J gave up 0 bases, with 9 bases separating them. The CDR3 DNA reads as TGCGCCAGCAAGGACAGAATGAACACTGAAGCTTTCTTT. Encoded protein: CASKDRMNTEAFF.

V and J are TRBV5-5 and TRBJ1-1, with D unclear. Germline CDR1 reads SGHKS; CDR2 reads YYEKEE (reference sequence). This CDR3 has 17 residues. Trimming stripped 2 bases from V and 0 bases from J, with 17 bases between. The CDR3 DNA sequence: TGTGCCAGCAGCTTTGGGCGGGGTGGGAGCGTGAACACTGAAGCTTTCTTT. Translated: CASSFGRGGSVNTEAFF.

This rearrangement joins TRBV5-5 to TRBJ1-5; tentatively, D is TRBD1 (6 bases). The germline V gene encodes CDR1 SGHKS and CDR2 YYEKEE (reference sequence). This CDR3 has 13 amino acids. V gave up 3 bases and J gave up 6 bases, with 10 bases separating them. CDR3 coding DNA: TGTGCCAGCAGCTCAGAGGGGGTTCAGCCCCAGCATTTT. It is translated as CASSSEGVQPQHF.

This chain links TRBV6-1 with TRBJ1-5; D possibly corresponds to TRBD1 (5 bases). Between the trimmed V and J ends, which lost 3 bases and 6 bases, there was a span of 18 bases. Germline V gene lookup returns CDR1 MNHNS and CDR2 SASEGT. The CDR3 covers 16 residues. CDR3 nucleotide sequence: TGTGCCAGCAGTGAGCCGGGACCCGGAGGGAGTCAGCCCCAGCATTTT. Encoded protein: CASSEPGPGGSQPQHF.

This chain joins TRBV7-9 and TRBJ2-5; D perhaps matches TRBD1 (7 bases). This CDR3 comprises 14 residues. V was pared by 5 bases and J by 5 bases, with 15 bases between. CDR1 and CDR2 from the germline V gene are SEHNR and FQNEAQ (reference sequence). CDR3 DNA sequence: TGTGCCAGCAGCCCAGGATCAGGGGGGGAGACCCAGTACTTC. This gives the protein CASSPGSGGETQYF.

This clone showed up just a few times. The chain carries TRBV7-9 and TRBJ1-4; 9 positions agree with TRBD1. V was pared by 5 bases and J by 7 bases, with 5 bases of the junction left unmatched. This CDR3 has 14 residues. Germline values: CDR1 SEHNR, CDR2 FQNEAQ (reference sequence). CDR3 protein: CASSTTGGGEKLFF. CDR3 in DNA: TGTGCCAGCAGCACGACAGGGGGAGGTGAAAAACTGTTTTTT.

The chain is built from TRBV5-1 and TRBJ2-7; TRBD2 agrees at 7 bases. The junction had 3 bases not matched to a gene; V was cut back by 4 bases and J by 2 bases. CDR3 length equals 13 residues. Per the germline V gene, CDR1 is SGHRS and CDR2 is YFSETQ. The CDR3 region is CASSSGAAYEQYF. The DNA for the CDR3 is TGCGCCAGCAGCAGCGGGGCAGCCTACGAGCAGTACTTC. Full variable domain (remainder filled in from reference TRBV5-1 and TRBJ2-7): KAGVTQTPRYLIKTRGQQVTLSCSPISGHRSVSWYQQTPGQGLQFLFEYFSETQRNKGNFPGRFSGRQFSNSRSEMNVSTLELGDSALYLCASSSGAAYEQYFGPGTRLTVT.

This clone was counted a few times. This chain uses TRBV24-1 with TRBJ2-7, with a weak D call TRBD2 (5 bases). V gave up 11 bases and J gave up 1 base, with 14 bases separating them. Germline-derived CDR1 and CDR2 are KGHDR and SFDVKD. The CDR3 spans 13 residues. CDR3 bases: TGTGCCATCAGGACTGACGCTTCCTACGAGCAGTACTTC. Protein product: CAIRTDASYEQYF.

This clone was recorded only once. V is TRBV18 and J is TRBJ1-5; perhaps TRBD1 as D (5 bases). V was shortened by 6 bases and J by 2 bases, with 11 bases between the two germline ends. Germline assignment: CDR1 KGHSH and CDR2 LQKENI. CDR3 size: 14 residues. CDR3 nucleotides: TGTGCCAGCTCGTACGGGGGGGGCAATCAGCCCCAGCATTTT. Amino acid sequence: CASSYGGGNQPQHF.

The chain employs TRBV6-9 and TRBJ2-5; the D gene is possibly TRBD2 (5 bases). CDR1 is MNHGY, CDR2 SVAAGI, per germline. The CDR3 consists of 13 residues. The ends were cut back, 7 bases at V and 1 base at J, with 10 bases in the middle. The CDR3 coding sequence is TGTGCCAGCACCCGAGGGCCCCAAGAGACCCAGTACTTC. Its translation is CASTRGPQETQYF.

The chain combines TRBV30 with TRBJ2-5; D uncertain. Per the germline V gene, CDR1 is GTSNPN and CDR2 is SVGIG (reference sequence). Trimming stripped 0 bases from V and 5 bases from J, with 4 bases between. The CDR3 is 11 amino acids. The CDR3, as DNA: TGTGCCTGGAGTGTACGGGAGACCCAGTACTTC. It specifies CAWSVRETQYF. The variable domain in full, completed from reference TRBV30 and TRBJ2-5, reads SQTIHQWPATLVQPVGSPLSLECTVEGTSNPNLYWYRQAAGRGLQLLFYSVGIGQISSEVPQNLSASRPQDRQFILSSKKLLLSDSGFYLCAWSVRETQYFGPGTRLLVL.

This clone was seen once. The chain combines TRBV4-2 with TRBJ1-5; D call uncertain. Trimming shortened V by 1 base and J by 5 bases, and 6 bases separated the two germline ends. The length of the CDR3 is 13 residues. CDR1 and CDR2 from the germline V gene are LGHNA and YNFKEQ. The CDR3 region is CASSQVPDQPQHF. The DNA of the CDR3 is TGTGCCAGCAGCCAAGTCCCAGATCAGCCCCAGCATTTT.

The chain employs TRBV5-1 and TRBJ2-7, with D tentatively TRBD2 (5 bases). The germline V gene has CDR1 SGHRS and CDR2 YFSETQ. Trimming cost V 4 bases and J 4 bases, with 12 bases left between them. This CDR3 has 13 amino acids. The CDR3 DNA follows: TGCGCCAGCAGCCCTATTGAGGGATACGAGCAGTACTTC. Translating gives CASSPIEGYEQYF. The variable domain in full, completed from reference TRBV5-1 and TRBJ2-7, reads KAGVTQTPRYLIKTRGQQVTLSCSPISGHRSVSWYQQTPGQGLQFLFEYFSETQRNKGNFPGRFSGRQFSNSRSEMNVSTLELGDSALYLCASSPIEGYEQYFGPGTRLTVT.

This chain uses TRBV6-5 with TRBJ1-5; the D gene is possibly TRBD1 (6 bases). This CDR3 has 13 amino acids. Germline assignment: CDR1 MNHEY and CDR2 SVGAGI. V lost 6 bases, J lost 2 bases, and 8 bases lay in between. The CDR3 sequence: CASSRGGNQPQHF. Written as DNA, the CDR3 is TGTGCCAGCAGCAGGGGTGGCAATCAGCCCCAGCATTTT.

The chain uses TRBV19 and TRBJ2-5; TRBD2 aligns across 7 bases. This CDR3 is 14 amino acids long. The J segment lost 4 bases and the V segment lost 3 bases, leaving 5 bases of the junction unmatched. Germline CDR1 reads LNHDA; CDR2 reads SQIVND (reference sequence). This CDR3 is CASSITGGGETQYF. The CDR3 DNA is TGTGCCAGTAGTATTACGGGGGGTGGAGAGACCCAGTACTTC.

The J gene is TRBJ1-5, the V gene TRBV4-2, with a possible D match to TRBD1 (5 bases). Looked up from germline, CDR1 is LGHNA and CDR2 is YNFKEQ. The CDR3 spans 18 residues. V lost 0 bases and J lost 2, with 17 bases in between. CDR3 sequence: CASSQDVRGLGGNQPQHF. Written as DNA, the CDR3 is TGTGCCAGCAGCCAAGATGTTAGAGGACTAGGGGGCAATCAGCCCCAGCATTTT.

This chain connects TRBV27 to TRBJ1-2; D might be TRBD1 (5 bases). The V end lost 5 bases, the J end lost 4 bases, and 20 bases lay between the germline ends. Per the germline V gene, CDR1 is MNHEY and CDR2 is SMNVEV (reference sequence). There are 16 residues in the CDR3. The CDR3 is CASSPQAGQVSYGYTF. The CDR3 coding sequence is TGTGCCAGCAGTCCACAAGCAGGGCAGGTTAGCTATGGCTACACCTTC.

V is TRBV12-3 or TRBV12-4 and J is TRBJ1-5; D is undetermined. Trimming shortened V by 1 base and J by 6 bases, and 7 bases separated the two germline ends. CDR3 length equals 13 residues. The CDR3 DNA sequence: TGTGCCAGCAGTTTAGGAGGGCGTCAGCCCCAGCATTTT. The encoded protein is CASSLGGRQPQHF.

The rearrangement uses TRBV28 and TRBJ1-3; 9 bases are a match to TRBD1. The V segment lost 6 bases and the J segment 4 bases; nucleotides outside the gene matches: 7. There are 15 residues in the CDR3. CDR1 and CDR2 from the germline V gene are MDHEN and SYDVKM. The DNA for the CDR3 is TGTGCCAGCAGAGCACAGGGGGCGGACGGAAACACCATATATTTT. Its protein is CASRAQGADGNTIYF. Full variable domain (remainder filled in from reference TRBV28 and TRBJ1-3): DVKVTQSSRYLVKRTGEKVFLECVQDMDHENMFWYRQDPGLGLRLIYFSYDVKMKEKGDIPEGYSVSREKKERFSLILESASTNQTSMYLCASRAQGADGNTIYFGEGSWLTVV.

The V call is TRBV6-5, the J call TRBJ2-7; 8 nucleotides align to TRBD1. Germline CDR1 reads MNHEY; CDR2 reads SVGAGI. The V gene end was trimmed by 6 bases and the J gene end by 6 bases; junction bases not matched to a gene: 7. The CDR3 runs 13 residues. CDR3 nucleotide sequence: TGTGCCAGCAGCAACAGGGGGTCGGGCGAGCAGTACTTC. It yields the protein CASSNRGSGEQYF.

J is TRBJ2-4 and V is TRBV4-1, with a possible D match to TRBD1 (6 bases). This CDR3 comprises 16 residues. CDR1 and CDR2 (germline): MGHRA, YSYEKL. V lost 1 base and J lost 6, with 16 bases in between. CDR3 sequence reads: CASSQAATGTPNIQYF. The CDR3, as DNA: TGCGCCAGCAGCCAAGCGGCTACAGGGACGCCAAACATTCAGTACTTC.

The chain has TRBV6-5 and TRBJ1-2; no clear D. This CDR3 has 13 amino acids. The germline V gene encodes CDR1 MNHEY and CDR2 SVGAGI. Trimming took off 0 bases at V and 4 bases at J, with 6 bases between the two ends. The CDR3 DNA reads TGTGCCAGCAGTTACTCACCGGGCTATGGCTACACCTTC. Translation gives CASSYSPGYGYTF.

The chain has TRBV11-2 and TRBJ1-4, with D unresolved. Trimming pared 1 base from V and 0 bases from J, leaving 12 bases between. This CDR3 spans 17 amino acids. From germline, CDR1 is SGHAT and CDR2 FQNNGV. Written as DNA, the CDR3 is TGTGCCAGCAGCTTAGTTTCGGGTTTTGCAACTAATGAAAAACTGTTTTTT. Translated: CASSLVSGFATNEKLFF.

The V call is TRBV19, the J call TRBJ2-4, with TRBD1 as a possible D gene (7 bases). Germline assignment: CDR1 LNHDA and CDR2 SQIVND (reference sequence). V lost 4 bases and J lost 6, with 19 bases in between. The CDR3 totals 16 residues. CDR3 amino acids: CASSNGRRDRTNIQYF. The CDR3 nucleotides read TGTGCCAGTAGTAACGGCAGGAGGGACAGAACAAACATTCAGTACTTC. Drawing the rest from reference TRBV19 and TRBJ2-4, the complete variable domain is DGGITQSPKYLFRKEGQNVTLSCEQNLNHDAMYWYRQDPGQGLRLIYYSQIVNDFQKGDIAEGYSVSREKKESFPLTVTSAQKNPTAFYLCASSNGRRDRTNIQYFGAGTRLSVL.

The chain combines TRBV2 with TRBJ2-7, with TRBD2 matching 11 bases. CDR1 and CDR2 from the germline V gene are SNHLY and FYNNEI. This CDR3 has 14 residues. V lost 6 bases to trimming and J lost 1 base; unmatched junction nucleotides: 2. CDR3 protein: CASSSSGGSYEQYF. Written as DNA, the CDR3 is TGTGCCAGCAGCTCTAGCGGGGGGTCCTACGAGCAGTACTTC.

The chain couples TRBV3-1 (or the pseudogene TRBV3-2) to TRBJ2-4; a weak D match, TRBD1 (6 bases). Germline V gene sequence: CDR1 LGHDT, CDR2 YNNKEL (reference sequence). The V end lost 1 base, the J end lost 0 bases, and 10 bases lay between the germline ends. This CDR3 comprises 16 residues. The CDR3 nucleotides are TGTGCCAGCAGCCAAGGAGGACAGCTAGCCAAAAACATTCAGTACTTC. Translating it yields CASSQGGQLAKNIQYF.

This clone showed up just a few times. This chain links TRBV5-6 with TRBJ1-1, with D perhaps matching TRBD1 (6 bases). This CDR3 spans 15 amino acids. Between the trimmed V and J ends, which lost 0 bases and 4 bases, there was a span of 13 bases. Per the germline V gene, CDR1 is SGHDT and CDR2 is YYEEEE. The CDR3 loop is CASSLARGGRTEAFF. The CDR3 coding sequence is TGTGCCAGCAGCTTGGCTCGGGGGGGCCGCACTGAAGCTTTCTTT.